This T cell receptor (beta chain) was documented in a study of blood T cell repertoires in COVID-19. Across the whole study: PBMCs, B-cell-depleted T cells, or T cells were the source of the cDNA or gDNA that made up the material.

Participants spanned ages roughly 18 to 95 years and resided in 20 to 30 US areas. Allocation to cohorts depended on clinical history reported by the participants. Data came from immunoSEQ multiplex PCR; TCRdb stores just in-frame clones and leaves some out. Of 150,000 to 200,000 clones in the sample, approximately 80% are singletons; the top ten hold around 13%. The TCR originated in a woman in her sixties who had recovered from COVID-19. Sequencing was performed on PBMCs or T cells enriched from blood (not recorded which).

CDR3 bases: TGTGCCAGCAGCCTCCGGGACAGCCGAGATACGCAGTATTTT. It is translated as CASSLRDSRDTQYF. The chain employs TRBV11-2 and TRBJ2-3; TRBD1 matches at 7 bases. This CDR3 region has 14 residues. Per germline, CDR1 SGHAT and CDR2 FQNNGV. With V trimmed by 5 bases and J by 5 bases, 7 bases remained unmatched. Using reference TRBV11-2 and TRBJ2-3 for the parts outside the CDR3, the full variable domain is EAGVAQSPRYKIIEKRQSVAFWCNPISGHATLYWYQQILGQGPKLLIQFQNNGVVDDSQLPKDRFSAERLKGVDSTLKIQPAKLEDSAVYLCASSLRDSRDTQYFGPGTRLTVL.